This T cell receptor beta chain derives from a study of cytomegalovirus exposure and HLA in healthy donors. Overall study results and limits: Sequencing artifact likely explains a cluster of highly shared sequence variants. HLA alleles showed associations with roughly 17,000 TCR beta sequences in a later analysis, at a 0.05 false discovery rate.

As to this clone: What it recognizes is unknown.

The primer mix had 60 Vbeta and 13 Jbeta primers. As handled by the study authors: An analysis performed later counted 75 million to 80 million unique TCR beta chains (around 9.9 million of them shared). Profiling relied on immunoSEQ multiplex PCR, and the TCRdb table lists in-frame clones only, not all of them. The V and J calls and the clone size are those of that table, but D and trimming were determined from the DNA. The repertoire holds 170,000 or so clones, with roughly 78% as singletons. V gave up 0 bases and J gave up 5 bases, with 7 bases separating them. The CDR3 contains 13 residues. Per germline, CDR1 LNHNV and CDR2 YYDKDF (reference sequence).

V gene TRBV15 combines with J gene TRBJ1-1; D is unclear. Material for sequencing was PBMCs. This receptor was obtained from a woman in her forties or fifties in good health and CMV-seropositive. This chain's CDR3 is CATSRDPFTEAFF. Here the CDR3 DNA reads TGTGCCACCAGCAGAGACCCCTTTACTGAAGCTTTCTTT.